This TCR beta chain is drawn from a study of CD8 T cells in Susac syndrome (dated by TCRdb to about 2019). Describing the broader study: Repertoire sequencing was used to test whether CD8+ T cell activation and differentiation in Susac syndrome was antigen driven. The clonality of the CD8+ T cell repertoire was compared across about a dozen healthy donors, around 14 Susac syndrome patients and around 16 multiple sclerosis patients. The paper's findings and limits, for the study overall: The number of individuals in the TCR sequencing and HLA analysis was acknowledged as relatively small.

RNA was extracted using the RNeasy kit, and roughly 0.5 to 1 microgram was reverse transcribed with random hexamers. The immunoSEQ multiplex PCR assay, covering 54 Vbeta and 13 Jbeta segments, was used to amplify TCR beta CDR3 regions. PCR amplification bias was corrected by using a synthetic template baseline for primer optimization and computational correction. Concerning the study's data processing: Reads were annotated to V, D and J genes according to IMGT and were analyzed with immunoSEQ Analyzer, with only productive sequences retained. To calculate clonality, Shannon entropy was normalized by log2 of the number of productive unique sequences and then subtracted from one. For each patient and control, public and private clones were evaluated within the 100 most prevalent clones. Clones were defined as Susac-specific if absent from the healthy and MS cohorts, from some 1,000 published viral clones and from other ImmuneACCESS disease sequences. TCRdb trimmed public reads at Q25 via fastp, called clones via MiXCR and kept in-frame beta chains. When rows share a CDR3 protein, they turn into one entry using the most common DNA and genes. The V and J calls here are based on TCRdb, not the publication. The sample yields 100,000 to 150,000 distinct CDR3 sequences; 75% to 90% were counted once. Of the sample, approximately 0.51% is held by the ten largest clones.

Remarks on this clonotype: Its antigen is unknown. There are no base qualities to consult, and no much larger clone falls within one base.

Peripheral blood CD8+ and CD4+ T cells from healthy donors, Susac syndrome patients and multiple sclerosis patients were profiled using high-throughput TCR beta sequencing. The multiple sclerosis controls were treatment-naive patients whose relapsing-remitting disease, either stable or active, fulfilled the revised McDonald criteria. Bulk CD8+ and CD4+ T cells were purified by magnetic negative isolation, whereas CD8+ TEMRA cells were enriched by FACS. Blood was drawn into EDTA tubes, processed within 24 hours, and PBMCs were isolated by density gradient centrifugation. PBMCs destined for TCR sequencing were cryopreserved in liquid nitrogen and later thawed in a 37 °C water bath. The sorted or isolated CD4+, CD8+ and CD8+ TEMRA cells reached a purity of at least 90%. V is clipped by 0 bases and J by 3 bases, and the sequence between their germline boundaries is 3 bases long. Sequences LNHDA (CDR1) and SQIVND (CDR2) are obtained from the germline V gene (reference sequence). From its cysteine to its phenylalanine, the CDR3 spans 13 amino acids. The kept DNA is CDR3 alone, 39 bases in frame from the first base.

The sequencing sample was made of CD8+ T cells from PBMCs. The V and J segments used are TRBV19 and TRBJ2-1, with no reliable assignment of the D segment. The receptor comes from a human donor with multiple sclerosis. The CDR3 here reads CASSIEDYNEQFF. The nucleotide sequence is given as TGTGCCAGTAGTATAGAGGACTACAATGAGCAGTTCTTC.